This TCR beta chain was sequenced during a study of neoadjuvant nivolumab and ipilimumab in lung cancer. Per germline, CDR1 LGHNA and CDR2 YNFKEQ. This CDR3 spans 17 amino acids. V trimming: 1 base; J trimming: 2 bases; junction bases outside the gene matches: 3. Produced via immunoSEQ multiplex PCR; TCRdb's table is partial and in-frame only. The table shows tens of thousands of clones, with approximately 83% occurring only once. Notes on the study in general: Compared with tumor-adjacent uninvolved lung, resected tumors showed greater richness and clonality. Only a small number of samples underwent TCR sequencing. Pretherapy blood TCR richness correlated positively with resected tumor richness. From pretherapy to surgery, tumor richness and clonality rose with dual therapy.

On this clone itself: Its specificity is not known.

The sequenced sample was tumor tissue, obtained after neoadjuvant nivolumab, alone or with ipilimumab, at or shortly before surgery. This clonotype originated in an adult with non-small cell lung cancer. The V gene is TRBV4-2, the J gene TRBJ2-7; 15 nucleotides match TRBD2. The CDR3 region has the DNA TGTGCCAGCAGCCAAGGGACTAGCGGGAGGGCCACCTACGAGCAGTACTTC. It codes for CASSQGTSGRATYEQYF.